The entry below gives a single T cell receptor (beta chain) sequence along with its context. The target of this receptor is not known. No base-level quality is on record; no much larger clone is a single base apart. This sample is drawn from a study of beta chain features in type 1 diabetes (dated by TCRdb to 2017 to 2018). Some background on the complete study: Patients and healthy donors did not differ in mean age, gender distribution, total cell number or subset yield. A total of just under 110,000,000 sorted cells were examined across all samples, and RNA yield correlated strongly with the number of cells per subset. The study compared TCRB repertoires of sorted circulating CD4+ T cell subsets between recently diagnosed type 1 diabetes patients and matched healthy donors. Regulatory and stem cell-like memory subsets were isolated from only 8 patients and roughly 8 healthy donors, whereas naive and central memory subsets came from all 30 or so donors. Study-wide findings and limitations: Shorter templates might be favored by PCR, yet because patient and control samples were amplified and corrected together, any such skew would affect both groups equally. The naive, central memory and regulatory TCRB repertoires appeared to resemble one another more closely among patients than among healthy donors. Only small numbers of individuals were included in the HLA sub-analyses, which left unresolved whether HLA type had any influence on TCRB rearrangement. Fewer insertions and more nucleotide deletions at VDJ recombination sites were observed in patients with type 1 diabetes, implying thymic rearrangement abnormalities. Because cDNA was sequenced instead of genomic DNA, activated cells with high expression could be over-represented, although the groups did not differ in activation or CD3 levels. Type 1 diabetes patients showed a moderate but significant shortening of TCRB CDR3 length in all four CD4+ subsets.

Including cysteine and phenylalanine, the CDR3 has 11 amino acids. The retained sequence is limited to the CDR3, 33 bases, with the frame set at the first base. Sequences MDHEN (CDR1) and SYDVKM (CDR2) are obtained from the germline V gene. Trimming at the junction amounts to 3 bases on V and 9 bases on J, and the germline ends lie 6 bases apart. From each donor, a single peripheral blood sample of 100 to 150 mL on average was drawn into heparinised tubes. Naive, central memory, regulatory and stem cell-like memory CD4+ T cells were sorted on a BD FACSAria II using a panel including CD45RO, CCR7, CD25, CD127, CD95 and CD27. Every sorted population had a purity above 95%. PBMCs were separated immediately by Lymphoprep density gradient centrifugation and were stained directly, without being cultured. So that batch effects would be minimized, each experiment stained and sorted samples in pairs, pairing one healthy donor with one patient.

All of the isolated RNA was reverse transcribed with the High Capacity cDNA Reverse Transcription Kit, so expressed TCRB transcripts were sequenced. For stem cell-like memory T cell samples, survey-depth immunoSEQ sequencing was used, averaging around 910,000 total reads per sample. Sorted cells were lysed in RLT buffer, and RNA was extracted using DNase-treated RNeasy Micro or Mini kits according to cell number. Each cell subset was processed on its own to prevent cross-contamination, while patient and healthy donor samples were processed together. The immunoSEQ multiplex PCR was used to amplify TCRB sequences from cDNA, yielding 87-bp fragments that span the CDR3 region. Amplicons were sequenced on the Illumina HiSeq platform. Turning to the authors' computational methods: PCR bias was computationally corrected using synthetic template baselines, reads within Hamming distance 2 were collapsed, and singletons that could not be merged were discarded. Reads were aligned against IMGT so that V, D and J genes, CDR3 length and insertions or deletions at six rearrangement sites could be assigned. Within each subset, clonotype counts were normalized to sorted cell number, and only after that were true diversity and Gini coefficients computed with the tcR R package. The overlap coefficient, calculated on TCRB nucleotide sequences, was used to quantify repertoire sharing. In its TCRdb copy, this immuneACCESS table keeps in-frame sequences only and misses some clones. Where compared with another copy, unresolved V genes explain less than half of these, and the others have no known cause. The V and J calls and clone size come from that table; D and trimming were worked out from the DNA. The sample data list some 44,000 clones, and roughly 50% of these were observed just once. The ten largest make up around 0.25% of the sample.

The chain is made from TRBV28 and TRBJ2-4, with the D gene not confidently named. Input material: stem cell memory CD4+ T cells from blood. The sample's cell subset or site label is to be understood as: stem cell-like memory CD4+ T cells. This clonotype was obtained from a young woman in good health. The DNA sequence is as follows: TGTGCCAGCAGTTTTTCGCGCATTCAGTACTTC. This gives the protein CASSFSRIQYF.